The rows below give T cell receptor beta chains drawn from one sample of a study of vaccination and CD4 T cells after COVID-19. These receptors' targets are unknown. Each CDR3 protein is one row after TCRdb ran MiXCR on the PCR reads. The table lists approximately 24,000 distinct CDR3 sequences, approximately 37% of them singletons, with roughly 11% in the top ten. Sequencing input: CD4+ T cells from blood, cultured in vitro. The source of these receptors is a human donor who had recovered from COVID-19. The CDR3 runs from the conserved cysteine through the conserved F or W. A D gene is named only where the DNA matches it firmly. Expanded clones are given a class, and other clones once, few, many or no size at all.

j_call	v_call	d_call	clone_size	cdr3_aa	cdr3_nt
TRBJ2-1	TRBV7-9	TRBD2	.	CASSTLWTGRVAGGPFNEQFF	TGTGCCAGCAGCACTCTCTGGACAGGGCGGGTAGCGGGAGGGCCATTCAATGAGCAGTTCTTC
TRBJ1-4	TRBV20-1	.	.	CSARGGALEKLFF	TGCAGTGCTAGGGGAGGGGCGCTTGAAAAACTGTTTTTT
TRBJ2-7	TRBV12-3/TRBV12-4	.	few	CASSLREAYEQYF	TGTGCCAGCAGTTTGAGGGAAGCCTACGAGCAGTACTTC
TRBJ1-6	TRBV5-1	.	few	CASSLLETGSPLHF	TGCGCCAGCAGCTTATTGGAGACCGGATCACCCCTCCACTTT
TRBJ2-3	TRBV7-9	.	few	CASSQVAYTQYF	TGTGCCAGCAGTCAGGTTGCATATACGCAGTATTTT
TRBJ1-6	TRBV2	.	few	CASSLRTPLHF	TGTGCCAGCAGTCTGAGAACACCCCTCCACTTT
TRBJ1-1	TRBV12-3/TRBV12-4	.	.	CASSMDGMGAFF	TGTGCCAGCAGTATGGACGGCATGGGAGCTTTCTTT
TRBJ2-5	TRBV11-2	.	.	CASSFSYQETQYF	TGTGCCAGCAGCTTCTCGTACCAAGAGACCCAGTACTTC
TRBJ2-5	TRBV7-3	.	.	CASSWAVDETQYF	TGTGCCAGCAGCTGGGCCGTAGACGAGACCCAGTACTTC
TRBJ2-7	TRBV7-2	TRBD2	.	CASSSRTSGTSPAYEQYF	TGTGCCAGCAGCTCTCGGACTAGCGGAACCTCGCCAGCTTACGAGCAGTACTTC
TRBJ1-1	TRBV20-1	.	few	CSAQMDRPLNTEAFF	TGCAGTGCCCAAATGGACAGACCCTTGAACACTGAAGCTTTCTTT
TRBJ1-4	TRBV20-1	.	once	CSARLGGPTNEKLFF	TGCAGTGCTAGATTGGGAGGACCAACTAATGAAAAACTGTTTTTT
TRBJ1-2	TRBV20-1	TRBD1	few	CSSSDRVNGYTF	TGCAGTTCCTCGGACAGGGTGAATGGCTACACCTTC
TRBJ2-3	TRBV11-1	TRBD2	.	CASSSRGADTQYF	TGTGCCAGCAGCTCACGGGGGGCAGATACGCAGTATTTT
TRBJ1-2	TRBV19	.	.	CASRSAPGHYGYTF	TGTGCCAGTAGATCGGCACCGGGACACTATGGCTACACCTTC
TRBJ2-1	TRBV27	TRBD2	.	CASSFLAGGSSYNEQFF	TGTGCCAGCAGTTTTCTAGCGGGAGGGTCATCCTACAATGAGCAGTTCTTC
TRBJ2-2	TRBV6-1	.	few	CASREGGTGELFF	TGTGCCAGCAGGGAAGGAGGGACCGGGGAGCTGTTTTTT
TRBJ1-2	TRBV6-1	.	.	CASSEGYGYTF	TGTGCCAGCAGTGAAGGGTATGGCTACACCTTC
TRBJ1-2	TRBV18	.	.	CASSPPALDYGYTF	TGTGCCAGCTCACCACCTGCCTTGGACTATGGCTACACCTTC
TRBJ2-3	TRBV4-2	TRBD2	few	CASSPPAGGTDTQYF	TGTGCCAGCAGCCCCCCGGCGGGAGGCACAGATACGCAGTATTTT
TRBJ2-1	TRBV15	.	few	CATSRATAAGNEQFF	TGTGCCACCAGCAGAGCTACAGCGGCGGGCAATGAGCAGTTCTTC
TRBJ1-3	TRBV7-9	.	few	CASSLNRGTGNTIYF	TGTGCCAGCAGCTTAAACCGGGGCACTGGAAACACCATATATTTT
TRBJ1-1	TRBV6-1	.	few	CASKTDGTLRAFF	TGTGCCAGCAAGACCGACGGGACACTACGAGCTTTCTTT
TRBJ2-7	TRBV7-2	.	.	CASSNLYEQYF	TGTGCCAGCAGCAACCTCTACGAGCAGTACTTC
TRBJ2-5	TRBV6-1	TRBD1	few	CATSARDRAGETQYF	TGTGCCACCAGTGCCAGGGACAGGGCGGGAGAGACCCAGTACTTC
TRBJ2-3	TRBV7-2	.	.	CASSSIGVRRSDTQYF	TGTGCCAGCAGCTCTATCGGGGTTCGGCGGTCAGATACGCAGTATTTT
TRBJ2-5	TRBV28	TRBD2	.	CASSIGLAGGQETQYF	TGTGCCAGCAGCATAGGACTAGCGGGGGGGCAAGAGACCCAGTACTTC
TRBJ2-7	TRBV14	.	.	CASSQTGYYEQYF	TGTGCCAGCAGCCAAACCGGGTACTACGAGCAGTACTTC
TRBJ2-3	TRBV7-2	.	.	CASSSLTSTDTQYF	TGTGCCAGCAGCTCTCTGACAAGCACAGATACGCAGTATTTT
TRBJ2-7	TRBV7-2	.	few	CASSRTALAGYEQYF	TGTGCCAGCAGTCGGACAGCGCTAGCAGGATACGAGCAGTACTTC
TRBJ1-6	TRBV3-1	.	.	CASSQEGGGSSPLHF	TGTGCCAGCAGCCAAGAGGGAGGAGGCAGTTCACCCCTCCACTTT
TRBJ1-5	TRBV20-1	.	.	CSARDPRSIGVGNQPQHF	TGCAGTGCTAGAGACCCCCGATCGATAGGGGTGGGTAATCAGCCCCAGCATTTT
TRBJ1-4	TRBV5-4	.	.	CASRYLGDEKLFF	TGTGCCAGCAGGTATCTCGGAGACGAAAAACTGTTTTTT
TRBJ1-1	TRBV12-3/TRBV12-4	TRBD1	.	CASSRGPKAEAFF	TGTGCCAGCAGCAGGGGGCCTAAGGCTGAAGCTTTCTTT
TRBJ2-3	TRBV20-1	TRBD2	few	CSARAWGTGGPTDTQYF	TGCAGTGCTAGAGCGTGGGGGACGGGGGGGCCCACAGATACGCAGTATTTT
TRBJ2-1	TRBV7-9	.	few	CASSLDGRRRSNNEQFF	TGTGCCAGCAGCTTAGACGGTAGACGCCGTTCCAACAATGAGCAGTTCTTC
TRBJ2-3	TRBV7-7	.	few	CASSRTHTDTQYF	TGTGCCAGCAGCCGGACCCACACAGATACGCAGTATTTT
TRBJ2-7	TRBV11-3	.	few	CASSYEEGQYF	TGTGCCAGCAGCTACGAGGAGGGGCAGTACTTC
TRBJ2-5	TRBV19	TRBD1	.	CASSYSGGKVQETQYF	TGTGCCAGTAGTTATTCAGGGGGAAAGGTCCAAGAGACCCAGTACTTC
TRBJ2-7	TRBV2	TRBD2	.	CASRGSGRPSYEQYF	TGTGCCAGCAGGGGGAGCGGGAGGCCCTCCTACGAGCAGTACTTC
TRBJ2-7	TRBV20-1	TRBD1	.	CSAAQGGSYEQYF	TGCAGTGCAGCACAGGGGGGATCCTACGAGCAGTACTTC
TRBJ2-3	TRBV6-2/TRBV6-3	TRBD1	.	CASRTGNLATDTQYF	TGTGCCAGTCGGACAGGCAATTTAGCGACAGATACGCAGTATTTT
TRBJ1-4	TRBV2	.	.	CATRYTGNANEKLFF	TGTGCCACCCGTTATACAGGGAACGCTAATGAAAAACTGTTTTTT
TRBJ2-1	TRBV20-1	TRBD2	few	CSARGSGGTSGYNEQFF	TGCAGTGCTAGAGGCTCCGGGGGGACTAGCGGTTACAATGAGCAGTTCTTC
TRBJ2-3	TRBV11-3	TRBD2	.	CASSPVGGSTDTQYF	TGTGCCAGCAGCCCGGTGGGAGGGAGCACAGATACGCAGTATTTT
TRBJ2-4	TRBV19	.	once	CASSSLPAKNIQYF	TGTGCCAGTAGTTCCCTTCCAGCCAAAAACATTCAGTACTTC
TRBJ1-5	TRBV24-1	.	.	CATSDSSGHQPQHF	TGTGCCACCAGTGATAGTTCGGGGCATCAGCCCCAGCATTTT
TRBJ2-7	TRBV9	.	.	CASSVSGGASYEQYF	TGTGCCAGCAGCGTAAGTGGGGGGGCGTCCTACGAGCAGTACTTC
TRBJ2-7	TRBV28	TRBD2	.	CASRGLALGEQYF	TGTGCCAGCAGAGGACTAGCTCTCGGCGAGCAGTACTTC
TRBJ1-5	TRBV5-1	TRBD1	.	CASSPGTGEQPQHF	TGCGCCAGCAGCCCCGGGACAGGGGAACAGCCCCAGCATTTT